This entry lists 4 T cell receptor beta chains sequenced from one sample in a study of cytomegalovirus exposure and HLA in healthy donors. The PCR contained 60 Vbeta and 13 Jbeta primers. Generated by immunoSEQ multiplex PCR, the TCRdb table keeps only in-frame clones and is missing some. In the table there are approximately 100,000 clones, around 77% of which are singletons. Sequencing was carried out using PBMCs. These TCRs come from a man aged 35 to 55 in good health and CMV-seropositive.

This chain links TRBV5-1 with TRBJ1-2, with 7 bases aligning to TRBD1. The CDR3 has 15 residues. Germline V gene data show CDR1 as SGHRS and CDR2 as YFSETQ. V shed 1 base and J 4 bases; nucleotides not matched to a gene: 7. Here the CDR3 reads CASSLSTTGVYGYTF. CDR3 nucleotides: TGCGCCAGCAGCTTGTCGACAACAGGGGTCTATGGCTACACCTTC.

This sequence joins TRBV7-9 and TRBJ2-3, with TRBD2 matching 14 bases. This CDR3 has 16 amino acids. Germline loops: CDR1 SEHNR, CDR2 FQNEAQ (reference sequence). The V and J ends lost 4 bases and 4 bases, in that order; junction bases with no gene match: 4. As DNA, the CDR3 is TGTGCCAGCAGCTCGACTAGCGGGGGGGCGGCAGATACGCAGTATTTT. Translation gives CASSSTSGGAADTQYF.

The chain is built from TRBV7-3 and TRBJ1-1; 7 bases map to TRBD1. CDR1 and CDR2 (germline): SGHTA, FQGTGA. J lost 9 bases, V lost 5 bases, and 15 bases had no gene match. This CDR3 spans 15 amino acids. As DNA, the CDR3 is TGTGCCAGCAGCACGGCGACAGGGCTCTATGCTCAAGCTTTCTTT. It codes for CASSTATGLYAQAFF.

This rearrangement joins TRBV4-3 to TRBJ2-5, with 12 bases matching TRBD1. Germline CDR1 and CDR2: LGHNA and YSLEER. The V and J ends lost 0 bases and 6 bases, in that order; junction bases with no gene match: 5. The CDR3 is made up of 16 amino acids. CDR3 in DNA: TGCGCCAGCAGCCAAGACGGGACAGGGGGCAGGAAGACCCAGTACTTC. This sequence encodes CASSQDGTGGRKTQYF.